One T cell receptor beta chain is described in this entry. Its antigen is unidentified. The CD8+ and CD4+ T cells were negatively isolated, with the TEMRA cells enriched by FACS. These data originate in a study of CD8 T cells in Susac syndrome. Study results and caveats: The study's TCR sequencing and HLA analysis drew on a certain number of individuals. That number was acknowledged as relatively small.

Random hexamers served to reverse transcribe roughly 0.45 to 1 ug RNA. TCRdb recomputed calls from the immunoSEQ multiplex PCR reads with MiXCR, one row per CDR3 protein. This sample carries more than 150,000 distinct CDR3 sequences, under 95% of them seen once, and the ten largest clones take 0.065% to 0.085%. CDR3 length: 13 amino acids. Germline values: CDR1 SGHRS, CDR2 YFSETQ. V lost 1 base, J lost 7 bases, and 12 bases lay in between. Sequencing was done on a sample of CD4+ T cells from PBMCs. The genes are TRBV5-1 and TRBJ2-7, with D tentatively TRBD2 (6 bases). The receptor was isolated from a human donor in good health. The CDR3 sequence is CASSLRPGREQYF. The CDR3 region has the DNA TGCGCCAGCAGCTTGAGGCCAGGGAGGGAGCAGTACTTC.